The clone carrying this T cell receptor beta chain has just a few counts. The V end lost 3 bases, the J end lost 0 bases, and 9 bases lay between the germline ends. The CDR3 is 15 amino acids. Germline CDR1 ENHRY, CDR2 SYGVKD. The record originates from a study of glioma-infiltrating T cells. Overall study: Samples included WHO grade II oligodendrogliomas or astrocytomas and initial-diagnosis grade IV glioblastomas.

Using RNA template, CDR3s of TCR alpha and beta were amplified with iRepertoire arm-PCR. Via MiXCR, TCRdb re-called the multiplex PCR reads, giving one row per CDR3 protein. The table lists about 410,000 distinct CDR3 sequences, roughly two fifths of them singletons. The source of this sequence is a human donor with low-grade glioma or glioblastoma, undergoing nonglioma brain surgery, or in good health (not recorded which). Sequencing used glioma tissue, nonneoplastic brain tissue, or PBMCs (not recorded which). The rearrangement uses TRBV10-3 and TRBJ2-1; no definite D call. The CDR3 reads CAISDGLSSYNEQFF. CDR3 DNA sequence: TGTGCCATCAGTGACGGCCTGAGCTCCTACAATGAGCAGTTCTTC.